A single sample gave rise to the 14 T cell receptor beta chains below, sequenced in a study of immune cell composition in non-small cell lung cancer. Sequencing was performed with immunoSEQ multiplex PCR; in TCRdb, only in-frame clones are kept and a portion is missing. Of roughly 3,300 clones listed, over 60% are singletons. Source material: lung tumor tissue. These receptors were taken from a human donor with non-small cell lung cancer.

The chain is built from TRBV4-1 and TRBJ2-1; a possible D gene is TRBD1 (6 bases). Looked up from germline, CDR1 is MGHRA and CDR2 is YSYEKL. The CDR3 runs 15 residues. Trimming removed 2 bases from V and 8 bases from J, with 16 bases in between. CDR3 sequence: CASSQQGRRYDEQFF. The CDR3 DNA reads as TGCGCCAGCAGCCAACAGGGGCGCCGTTACGATGAGCAGTTCTTC.

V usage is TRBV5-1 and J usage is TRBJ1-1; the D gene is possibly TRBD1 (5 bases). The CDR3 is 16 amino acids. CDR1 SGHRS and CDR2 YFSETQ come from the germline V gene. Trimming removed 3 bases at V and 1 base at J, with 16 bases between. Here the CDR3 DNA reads TGCGCCAGCAGCTCTCTCGGGGGGGTGGAGAACACTGAAGCTTTCTTT. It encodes CASSSLGGVENTEAFF.

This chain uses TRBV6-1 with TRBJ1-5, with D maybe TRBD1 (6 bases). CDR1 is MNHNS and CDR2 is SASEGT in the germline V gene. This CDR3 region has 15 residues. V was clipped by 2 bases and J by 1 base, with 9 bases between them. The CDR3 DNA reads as TGTGCCAGCAGTGAATGGGGGCAGAGCAATCAGCCCCAGCATTTT. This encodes CASSEWGQSNQPQHF.

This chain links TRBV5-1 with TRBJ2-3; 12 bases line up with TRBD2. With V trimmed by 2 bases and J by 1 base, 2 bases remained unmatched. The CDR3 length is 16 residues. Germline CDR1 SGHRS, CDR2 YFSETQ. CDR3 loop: CASSFPSGGGTDTQYF. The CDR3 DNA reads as TGCGCCAGCAGCTTCCCTAGCGGGGGGGGCACAGATACGCAGTATTTT.

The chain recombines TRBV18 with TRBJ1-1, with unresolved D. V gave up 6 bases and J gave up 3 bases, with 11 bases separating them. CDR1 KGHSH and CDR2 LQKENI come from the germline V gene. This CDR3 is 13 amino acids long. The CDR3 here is CASSSIGDTEAFF. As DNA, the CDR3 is TGTGCCAGCTCCTCAATCGGAGACACTGAAGCTTTCTTT.

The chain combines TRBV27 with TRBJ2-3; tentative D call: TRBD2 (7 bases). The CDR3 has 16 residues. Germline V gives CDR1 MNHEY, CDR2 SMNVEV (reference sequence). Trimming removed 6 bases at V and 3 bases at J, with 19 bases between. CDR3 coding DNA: TGTGCCAGCAGCCTGGGAGGGGGGCTATGGACAGATACGCAGTATTTT. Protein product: CASSLGGGLWTDTQYF.

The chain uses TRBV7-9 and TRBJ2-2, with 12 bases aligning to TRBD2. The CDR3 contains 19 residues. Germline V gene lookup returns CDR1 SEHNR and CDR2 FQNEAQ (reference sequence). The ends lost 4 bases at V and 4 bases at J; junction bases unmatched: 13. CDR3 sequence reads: CASSSAGSSGGAITGELFF. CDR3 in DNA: TGTGCCAGCAGCTCCGCGGGGTCTAGCGGGGGGGCGATCACCGGGGAGCTGTTTTTT.

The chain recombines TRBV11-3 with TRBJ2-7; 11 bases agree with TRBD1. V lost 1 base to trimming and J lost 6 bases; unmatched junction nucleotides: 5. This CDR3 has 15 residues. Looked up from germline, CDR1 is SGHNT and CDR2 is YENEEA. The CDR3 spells CASSLVTGTGGEQYF. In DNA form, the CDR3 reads TGTGCCAGCAGCTTAGTGACAGGGACAGGGGGCGAGCAGTACTTC.

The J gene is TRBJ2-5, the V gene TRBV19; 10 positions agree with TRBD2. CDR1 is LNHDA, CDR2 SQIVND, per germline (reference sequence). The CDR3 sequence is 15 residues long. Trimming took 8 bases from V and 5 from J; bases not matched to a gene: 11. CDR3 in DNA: TGTGCCAGTGCCTCGTGGCTAGCGGGGGAGGAGACCCAGTACTTC. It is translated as CASASWLAGEETQYF.

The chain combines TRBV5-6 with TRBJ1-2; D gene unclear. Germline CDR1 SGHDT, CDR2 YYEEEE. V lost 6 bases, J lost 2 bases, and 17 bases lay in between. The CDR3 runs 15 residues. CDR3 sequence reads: CASISVNEYNYGYTF. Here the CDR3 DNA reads TGTGCCAGCATTTCTGTAAACGAGTACAACTATGGCTACACCTTC. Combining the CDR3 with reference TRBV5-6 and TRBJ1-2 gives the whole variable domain DAGVTQSPTHLIKTRGQQVTLRCSPKSGHDTVSWYQQALGQGPQFIFQYYEEEERQRGNFPDRFSGHQFPNYSSELNVNALLLGDSALYLCASISVNEYNYGYTFGSGTRLTVV.

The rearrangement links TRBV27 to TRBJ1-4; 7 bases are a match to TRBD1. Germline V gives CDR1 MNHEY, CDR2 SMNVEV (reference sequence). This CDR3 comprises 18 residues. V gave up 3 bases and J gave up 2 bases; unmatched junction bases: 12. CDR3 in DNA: TGTGCCAGCAGTTTTCATTCCGCAGGGGGAAGGACTAATGAAAAACTGTTTTTT. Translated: CASSFHSAGGRTNEKLFF. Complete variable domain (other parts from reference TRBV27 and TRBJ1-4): EAQVTQNPRYLITVTGKKLTVTCSQNMNHEYMSWYRQDPGLGLRQIYYSMNVEVTDKGDVPEGYKVSRKEKRNFPLILESPSPNQTSLYFCASSFHSAGGRTNEKLFFGSGTQLSVL.

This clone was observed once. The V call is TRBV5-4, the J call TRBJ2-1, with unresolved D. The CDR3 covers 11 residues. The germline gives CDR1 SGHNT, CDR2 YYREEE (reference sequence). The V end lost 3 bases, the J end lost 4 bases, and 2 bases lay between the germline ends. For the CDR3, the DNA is TGTGCCAGCAGCTCTTACAATGAGCAGTTCTTC. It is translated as CASSSYNEQFF.

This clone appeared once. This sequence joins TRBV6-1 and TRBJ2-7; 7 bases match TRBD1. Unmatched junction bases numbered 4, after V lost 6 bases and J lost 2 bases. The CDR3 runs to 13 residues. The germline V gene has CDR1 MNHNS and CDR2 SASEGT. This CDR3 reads CASRARGTYEQYF. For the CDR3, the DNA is TGTGCCAGCAGGGCCAGGGGGACCTACGAGCAGTACTTC.

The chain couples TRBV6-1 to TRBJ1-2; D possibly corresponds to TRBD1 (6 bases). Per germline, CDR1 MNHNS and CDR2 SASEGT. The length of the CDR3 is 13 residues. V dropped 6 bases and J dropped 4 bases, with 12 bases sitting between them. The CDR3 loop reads CASRGTPVYGYTF. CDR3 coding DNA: TGTGCCAGCAGGGGGACACCCGTCTATGGCTACACCTTC.